The sequence of this TCR beta chain was determined in a study of naive and memory T cell subsets. Findings of the study overall: Especially in CD8 cells, naive repertoires contained a few larger clonotypes, possibly CD45RA-re-expressing memory cells. Naive and memory repertoire findings lacked a ground truth for validation.

Four subsets defined by CD45RA and CD27 were sorted after CD3, CD4, CD8 and live/dead staining. This CDR3 is built from 13 residues. In germline, CDR1 is MDHEN, CDR2 SYDVKM. Trimming left V 6 bases short and J 8 bases short, with 13 bases between. This clonotype was counted a few times. The target antigen is unknown. Both TRBC1 and TRBC2 were covered by a beta constant-region primer of two equimolar oligonucleotides. Nested alpha and beta constant-region primers with the SP2 primer drove four PCR rounds on ligated cDNA. MiXCR was run by TCRdb on the UMI-ligation and nested PCR reads, yielding one entry per CDR3 protein. Among around 140,000 distinct CDR3 sequences listed, roughly 20% were seen once.

This clonotype was sampled from a human donor in good health. The V call is TRBV28, the J call TRBJ1-4; no clear D gene. Sequencing was done on a sample of naive CD4+ T cells from blood. The CDR3 sequence is CASRNSDGEKLFF. CDR3 DNA: TGTGCCAGCAGGAATTCGGACGGAGAAAAACTGTTTTTT.